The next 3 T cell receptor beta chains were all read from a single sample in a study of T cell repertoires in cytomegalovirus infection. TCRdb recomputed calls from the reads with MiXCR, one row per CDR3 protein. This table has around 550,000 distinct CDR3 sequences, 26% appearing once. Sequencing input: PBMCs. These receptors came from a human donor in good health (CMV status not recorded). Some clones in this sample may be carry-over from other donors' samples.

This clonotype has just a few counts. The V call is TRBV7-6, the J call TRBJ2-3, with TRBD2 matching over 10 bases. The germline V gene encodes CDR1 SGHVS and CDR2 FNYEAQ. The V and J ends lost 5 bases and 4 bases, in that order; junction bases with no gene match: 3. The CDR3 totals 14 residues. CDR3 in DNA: TGTGCCAGCAGCCCCGGGACTAGCGCAGATACGCAGTATTTT. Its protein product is CASSPGTSADTQYF.

The CDR3 region has the DNA TGTGCCAGCAGCCCACTCGGGACACCGAACAATCAGCCCCAGCATTTT. It is translated as CASSPLGTPNNQPQHF. This chain uses TRBV7-2 with TRBJ1-5; D is possibly TRBD1 (6 bases). The V gene's germline CDR1 is SGHTA and CDR2 FQGNSA. This CDR3 contains 16 residues. V lost 5 bases and J 3 bases, leaving 17 bases between the germline ends.

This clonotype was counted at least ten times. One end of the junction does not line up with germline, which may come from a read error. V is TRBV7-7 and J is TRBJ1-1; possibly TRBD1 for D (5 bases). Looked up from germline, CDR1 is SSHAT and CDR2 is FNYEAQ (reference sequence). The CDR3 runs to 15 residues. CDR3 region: CASTGPGYQGTEAFF. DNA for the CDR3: TGTGCTAGCACTGGCCCAGGGTACCAGGGCACTGAAGCTTTCTTT. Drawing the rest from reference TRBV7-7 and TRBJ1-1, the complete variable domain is GAGVSQSPRYKVTKRGQDVTLRCDPISSHATLYWYQQALGQGPEFLTYFNYEAQPDKSGLPSDRFSAERPEGSISTLTIQRTEQRDSAMYRCASTGPGYQGTEAFFGQGTRLTVV.